The next 24 T cell receptor beta chains were all read from a single sample in a study of regulatory T cells in long-lasting Graves disease. Time point here: persistent/refractory GD, antithyroid drugs over 5 years with positive TRAb. From PBMCs, RNA was extracted and then used to make the TCR library. Building the TCR beta libraries relied on iRepertoire HTBI primers, and CDR3 regions underwent Arm-PCR. TCRdb re-called the multiplex PCR reads through MiXCR, storing one row per CDR3 protein. The repertoire has some 340,000 distinct CDR3 sequences, approximately 23% of them found once; the top ten carry around 30%. The material was peripheral blood mononuclear cells (PBMCs), obtained when the disease was refractory, from a patient treated with antithyroid drugs. The receptors originated from a middle-aged woman with Graves disease.

In its sample, this clonotype was seen many times. The chain carries TRBV28 and TRBJ2-3, with a weak D call TRBD2 (5 bases). V was shortened by 5 bases and J by 1 base, with 13 bases between the two germline ends. The CDR3 is 15 amino acids. Germline CDR1 reads MDHEN; CDR2 reads SYDVKM. As DNA, the CDR3 is TGTGCCAGCAGTCTAATCGAGGGTGGCACAGATACGCAGTATTTT. It translates to CASSLIEGGTDTQYF.

This clonotype was recorded at least ten times. The chain carries TRBV11-2 and TRBJ1-1; no clear D gene. The CDR3 length is 13 residues. Germline V gives CDR1 SGHAT, CDR2 FQNNGV. Trimming left V 5 bases short and J 5 bases short, with 12 bases between. CDR3 in amino acids: CASSPGLGTEAFF. The DNA of the CDR3 is TGTGCCAGCAGCCCCGGATTAGGAACTGAAGCTTTCTTT.

The DNA for the CDR3 is TGTGCCAGCAGTGACTTGGACAGACTCACTGAAGCTTTCTTT. It specifies CASSDLDRLTEAFF. This chain uses TRBV6-4 with TRBJ1-1; D perhaps matches TRBD1 (6 bases). With 1 base removed from V and 4 bases from J, the gap between germline ends came to 10 bases. Per the germline V gene, CDR1 is MRHNA and CDR2 is SNTAGT. The CDR3 extends over 14 amino acids.

DNA of the CDR3: TGTGCCAGCAGTTTGCGGCAGACTAACTATGGCTACACCTTC. Its translation: CASSLRQTNYGYTF. The rearrangement joins TRBV28 to TRBJ1-2; D remains ambiguous. CDR3 length: 14 residues. Trimming cost V 3 bases and J 0 bases, with 8 bases left between them. Germline loops: CDR1 MDHEN, CDR2 SYDVKM.

This clonotype was observed many times. The rearrangement links TRBV28 to TRBJ1-5; D uncertain. The CDR3 has 14 amino acids. Trimming removed 3 bases from V and 4 bases from J, with 10 bases in between. Germline V lookup: CDR1 MDHEN, CDR2 SYDVKM. The DNA of the CDR3 is TGTGCCAGCAGTTTTTTGAGGCCAAATCAGCCCCAGCATTTT. Encoded protein: CASSFLRPNQPQHF.

This clonotype has at least ten counts. CDR3: CASSGTAYEQYF. CDR3 nucleotides: TGTGCCAGCAGTGGGACAGCCTACGAGCAGTACTTC. The chain links TRBV6-1 to TRBJ2-7, with a weak D call TRBD1 (6 bases). The germline V gene has CDR1 MNHNS and CDR2 SASEGT. CDR3 size: 12 residues. V lost 4 bases, J lost 2 bases, and 6 bases lay in between.

This rearrangement joins TRBV28 to TRBJ2-7, with D maybe TRBD1 (6 bases). Germline V gives CDR1 MDHEN, CDR2 SYDVKM. CDR3 length: 16 residues. Deletions cut 4 bases from V and 2 bases from J, with 18 bases between. This CDR3 is CASSSPSRDTTYEQYF. The CDR3 nucleotides read TGTGCCAGCAGTTCCCCCTCCCGGGACACTACCTACGAGCAGTACTTC.

This clonotype was seen ten or more times. V usage is TRBV2 and J usage is TRBJ1-1; 12 bases map to TRBD1. CDR3 length: 16 amino acids. The V gene end was trimmed by 5 bases and the J gene end by 3 bases; junction bases not matched to a gene: 7. The germline V gene encodes CDR1 SNHLY and CDR2 FYNNEI. The DNA for the CDR3 is TGTGCCAGCAGTACTCCGGGACAGGGGGCGGACACTGAAGCTTTCTTT. Translation: CASSTPGQGADTEAFF.

About this clonotype: A much larger clone lies one base from this, so it may be a read error. The DNA for the CDR3 is TGCAGCGTTGTTGGAGGGACCCAGTACTTC. Residues: CSVVGGTQYF. This chain links TRBV29-1 with TRBJ2-5; D possibly corresponds to TRBD2 (5 bases). This CDR3 has 10 residues. V was trimmed by 4 bases and J by 7 bases, leaving 7 bases between them. Germline-derived CDR1 and CDR2 are SQVTM and ANQGSEA.

This clonotype was counted only a few times. The V gene is TRBV5-8, the J gene TRBJ1-1; D unclear. Trimming cost V 1 base and J 0 bases, with 13 bases left between them. The CDR3 runs to 16 residues. Germline V gene lookup returns CDR1 SGHTS and CDR2 YDEGEE. CDR3: CASSLYGEFMNTEAFF. DNA of the CDR3: TGTGCCAGCAGCTTGTACGGGGAATTTATGAACACTGAAGCTTTCTTT.

This clonotype showed up just a few times. The rearrangement joins TRBV6-1 to TRBJ1-4; no clear D gene. The CDR3 is made up of 11 amino acids. Per the germline V gene, CDR1 is MNHNS and CDR2 is SASEGT. The germline V and J ends were trimmed by 5 bases and 8 bases, with 6 bases remaining between them. CDR3 sequence (DNA): TGTGCCAGCAGTATCAAGGAAAAACTGTTTTTT. As protein: CASSIKEKLFF.

The table lists this clonotype with many counts. The V call is TRBV28, the J call TRBJ1-6; D unclear. The CDR3 has 13 residues. Germline V gene lookup returns CDR1 MDHEN and CDR2 SYDVKM. The V and J ends lost 5 bases and 10 bases respectively, with 12 bases between them. The CDR3 sequence: CASSVRVGSPLHF. For the CDR3, the DNA is TGTGCCAGCAGTGTGAGGGTCGGGTCACCCCTCCACTTT. Combining the CDR3 with reference TRBV28 and TRBJ1-6 gives the whole variable domain DVKVTQSSRYLVKRTGEKVFLECVQDMDHENMFWYRQDPGLGLRLIYFSYDVKMKEKGDIPEGYSVSREKKERFSLILESASTNQTSMYLCASSVRVGSPLHFGNGTRLTVT.

Note on this clonotype: No conserved phenylalanine or tryptophan ends this CDR3, so it is likely a read error. V usage is TRBV28 and J usage is TRBJ1-6, with 8 bases aligning to TRBD1. The V and J ends lost 6 bases and 8 bases, in that order; junction bases with no gene match: 9. CDR1 is MDHEN, CDR2 SYDVKM, per germline. The CDR3 runs 15 residues. The CDR3 reads CASSPTGQGHSPLHL. CDR3 coding DNA: TGTGCCAGCAGCCCAACCGGACAGGGCCATTCACCCCTCCACCTT.

Ten or more counts support this clonotype. The J gene is TRBJ2-5, the V gene TRBV12-3 or TRBV12-4; TRBD2 matches 8 bases. Losses at the gene ends were 6 bases for V and 3 bases for J; bases not matched to a gene: 9. The CDR3 contains 15 residues. The CDR3 protein is CASSSRAAGEETQYF. For the CDR3, the DNA is TGTGCCAGCAGCTCACGGGCAGCGGGAGAAGAGACCCAGTACTTC.

This clonotype was counted many times. This sequence joins TRBV27 and TRBJ2-5; no clear D. Per germline, CDR1 MNHEY and CDR2 SMNVEV (reference sequence). The CDR3 loop spans 13 amino acids. V lost 3 bases, J lost 7 bases, and 12 bases lay in between. The CDR3: CASSLVSDGTQYF. The CDR3 DNA follows: TGTGCCAGCAGTTTGGTCAGCGACGGGACCCAGTACTTC.

This clonotype was observed at least ten times. V is TRBV5-5 and J is TRBJ1-6, with D tentatively TRBD1 (6 bases). The CDR3 runs 15 residues. Germline V gives CDR1 SGHKS, CDR2 YYEKEE (reference sequence). V lost 3 bases, J lost 5 bases, and 12 bases lay in between. The CDR3 nucleotides read TGTGCCAGCAGCTGGTCGACAGGAAATAATTCACCCCTCCACTTT. Protein product: CASSWSTGNNSPLHF.

This clonotype was detected a few times. The chain carries TRBV20-1 and TRBJ2-2; 10 bases are shared with TRBD2. CDR1 is DFQATT and CDR2 is SNEGSKA in the germline V gene (reference sequence). Losses at the gene ends were 5 bases for V and 0 bases for J; bases not matched to a gene: 3. The CDR3 sequence is 15 residues long. In DNA form, the CDR3 reads TGCAGTGCTTCCGGACTAGCGGCGAACACCGGGGAGCTGTTTTTT. Translation gives CSASGLAANTGELFF.

The chain's CDR3 is CASSYSAGLNTEAFF. In nucleotides, the CDR3 is TGTGCCAGCAGTTACTCGGCAGGGCTTAACACTGAAGCTTTCTTT. The chain couples TRBV6-5 to TRBJ1-1; possible D gene TRBD1, 5 bases. This CDR3 region has 15 residues. Germline CDR1 reads MNHEY; CDR2 reads SVGAGI. V was pared by 0 bases and J by 2 bases, with 10 bases between.

V is TRBV3-1 and J is TRBJ2-7; no firm D call. This CDR3 region has 15 residues. Germline CDR1 is LGHDT and CDR2 is YNNKEL (reference sequence). Between the trimmed V and J ends, which lost 1 base and 2 bases, there was a span of 12 bases. The CDR3 protein is CASSQGGGTTYEQYF. The CDR3 coding sequence is TGTGCCAGCAGCCAAGGAGGCGGAACAACCTACGAGCAGTACTTC.

The chain combines TRBV20-1 with TRBJ1-3; D uncertain. V was pared by 6 bases and J by 0 bases, with 15 bases between. The CDR3 loop spans 15 amino acids. Germline V gene sequence: CDR1 DFQATT, CDR2 SNEGSKA (reference sequence). CDR3 nucleotides: TGCAGTGCCCAACCGTCAACCCACTCTGGAAACACCATATATTTT. Translating it yields CSAQPSTHSGNTIYF.

A few counts support this clonotype. The chain employs TRBV5-5 and TRBJ2-3, with a tentative D call TRBD2 (5 bases). V was cut by 4 bases and J by 2 bases, with 5 bases left in between. Germline-derived CDR1 and CDR2 are SGHKS and YYEKEE (reference sequence). This CDR3 region has 12 residues. In DNA, the CDR3 is TGTGCCAGCAGCCGGGACACAGATACGCAGTATTTT. Its protein is CASSRDTDTQYF. Full variable domain (missing parts from reference TRBV5-5 and TRBJ2-3): DAGVTQSPTHLIKTRGQQVTLRCSPISGHKSVSWYQQVLGQGPQFIFQYYEKEERGRGNFPDRFSARQFPNYSSELNVNALLLGDSALYLCASSRDTDTQYFGPGTRLTVL.

J is TRBJ2-7 and V is TRBV3-1, with 7 bases fitting TRBD1. Germline values: CDR1 LGHDT, CDR2 YNNKEL (reference sequence). Trimming removed 0 bases from V and 6 bases from J; junction bases left unmatched: 8. The CDR3 contains 15 residues. The CDR3: CASSQDWATGAEQYF. CDR3 nucleotide sequence: TGTGCCAGCAGCCAAGATTGGGCTACAGGGGCCGAGCAGTACTTC.

On this clonotype itself: A much larger clone differs from this one at a single base, so this may be a read error. The chain recombines TRBV28 with TRBJ2-7, with 7 bases that match TRBD1. Germline trimming cut 6 bases from V and 2 bases from J; bases unmatched to any gene: 10. CDR3 length: 15 amino acids. From germline, CDR1 is MDHEN and CDR2 SYDVKM. The CDR3: CASRVTGEPPYEQYF. CDR3 DNA sequence: TGTGCCAGCAGGGTAACAGGGGAGCCCCCCTACGAGCAGTACTTC.

This rearrangement joins TRBV20-1 to TRBJ2-7; D gene ambiguous. Trimming shortened V by 0 bases and J by 2 bases, and 11 bases separated the two germline ends. CDR3 length equals 14 residues. Germline V gene data show CDR1 as DFQATT and CDR2 as SNEGSKA (reference sequence). CDR3 region: CSARDSQRPYEQYF. The CDR3 coding sequence is TGCAGTGCTAGAGATTCACAGAGACCCTACGAGCAGTACTTC.